Included here is one T cell receptor (beta chain) sequence, with context. The data were obtained in a study of cytomegalovirus exposure and HLA in healthy donors. Researchers ran the PCR with 60 Vbeta and 13 Jbeta primers. The assay was immunoSEQ multiplex PCR, and TCRdb's table has in-frame clones only and misses some. The sample records over 100,000 clones, around 84% being singletons. V was pared by 4 bases and J by 4 bases, with 11 bases between. This CDR3 is built from 13 residues. CDR1 is SQVTM and CDR2 is ANQGSEA in the germline V gene. This chain connects TRBV29-1 to TRBJ2-1; D unresolved. The sample consisted of PBMCs. The TCR was taken from a man in his thirties or forties in good health and CMV-seropositive. The CDR3: CSVANSRYNEQFF. The CDR3 coding sequence is TGCAGCGTTGCCAATTCGAGATACAATGAGCAGTTCTTC.